The present entry profiles one T cell receptor (beta chain) with its context. Antigen: not known. This entry comes from a study of T cells expressing NK-cell markers. Background on the study: Underlying the TCR beta repertoires were sorted CD3+CD56+NKG2C+, CD3+CD56+NKG2C- and CD3+CD56-NKG2C+ T cells. Most of the eight sequenced donors were classified as HCMV-seropositive, and one was classified as seronegative.

Points from the study as a whole: Dominant NKG2C+ clonotypes were found to form about 1.0-7.0% of CD8+ T cells in about 6 donors.

CDR1 and CDR2 (germline): SGHAT, FQNNGV. The CDR3 length is 15 residues. Libraries used 5'RACE template switching adding universal primer site and UMIs. Following a re-call of the 5' RACE reads, TCRdb has one entry per CDR3 protein and lacks DNA. The ten top clones account for 4% to 5%, within a sample of around 260,000 distinct CDR3 sequences. The origin of this receptor is a woman aged 18 to 75 in good health. Source material: blood T cells: a sorted CD56 or NKG2C T cell subset, CD4+ or CD8+ T cells, or bulk PBMC T cells (not recorded which). The V gene is TRBV11-2, the J gene TRBJ2-1; TCRdb lists TRBD2, though no DNA is available to test this call. The CDR3 protein is CASRRWGSGDNEQFF.